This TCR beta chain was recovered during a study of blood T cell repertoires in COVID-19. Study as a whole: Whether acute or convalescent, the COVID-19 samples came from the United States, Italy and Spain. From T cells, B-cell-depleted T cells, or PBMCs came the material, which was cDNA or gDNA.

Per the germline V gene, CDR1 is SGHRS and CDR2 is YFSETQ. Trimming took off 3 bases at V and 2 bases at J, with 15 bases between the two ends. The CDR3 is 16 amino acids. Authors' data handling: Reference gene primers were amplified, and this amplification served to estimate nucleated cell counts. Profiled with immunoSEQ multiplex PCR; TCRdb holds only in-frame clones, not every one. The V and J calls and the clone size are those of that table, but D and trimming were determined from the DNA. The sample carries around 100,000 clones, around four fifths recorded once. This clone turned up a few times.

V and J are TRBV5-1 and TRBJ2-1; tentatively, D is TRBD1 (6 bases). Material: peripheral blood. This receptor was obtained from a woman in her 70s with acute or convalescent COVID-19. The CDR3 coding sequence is TGCGCCAGCAGCTGGGAACCGGGACAACCCTACAATGAGCAGTTCTTC. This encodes CASSWEPGQPYNEQFF.